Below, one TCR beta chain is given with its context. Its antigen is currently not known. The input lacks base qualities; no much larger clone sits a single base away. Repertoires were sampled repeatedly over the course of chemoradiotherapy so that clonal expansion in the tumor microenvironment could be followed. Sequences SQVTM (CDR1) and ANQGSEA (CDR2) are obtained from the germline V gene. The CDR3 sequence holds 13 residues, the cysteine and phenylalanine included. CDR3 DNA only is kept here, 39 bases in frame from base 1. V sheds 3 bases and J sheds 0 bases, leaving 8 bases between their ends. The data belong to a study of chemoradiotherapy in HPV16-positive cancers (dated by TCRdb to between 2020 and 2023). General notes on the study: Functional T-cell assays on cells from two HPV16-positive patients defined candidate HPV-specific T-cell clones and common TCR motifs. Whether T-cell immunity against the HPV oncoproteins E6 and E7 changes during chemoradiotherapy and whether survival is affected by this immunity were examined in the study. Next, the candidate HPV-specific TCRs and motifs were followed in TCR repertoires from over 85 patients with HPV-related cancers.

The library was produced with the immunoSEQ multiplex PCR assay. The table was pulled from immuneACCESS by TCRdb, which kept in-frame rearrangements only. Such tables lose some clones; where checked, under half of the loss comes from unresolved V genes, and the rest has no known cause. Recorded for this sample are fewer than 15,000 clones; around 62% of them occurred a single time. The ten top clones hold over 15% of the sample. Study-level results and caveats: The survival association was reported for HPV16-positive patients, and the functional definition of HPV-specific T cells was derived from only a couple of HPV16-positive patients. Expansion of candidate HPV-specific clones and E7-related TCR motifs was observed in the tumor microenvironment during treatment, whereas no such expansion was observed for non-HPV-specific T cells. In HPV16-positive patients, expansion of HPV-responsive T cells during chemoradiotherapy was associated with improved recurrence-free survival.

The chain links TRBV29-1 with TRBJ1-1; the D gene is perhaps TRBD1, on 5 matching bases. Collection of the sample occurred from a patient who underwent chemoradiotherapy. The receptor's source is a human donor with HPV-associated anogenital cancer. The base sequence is TGCAGCGTTGAGGGGCTGCTGAACACTGAAGCTTTCTTT. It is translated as CSVEGLLNTEAFF.